This T cell receptor beta chain was documented in a study of lymphopenia after photon versus proton radiotherapy. Findings of the study overall: Only patients who died were analyzed for survival; proton advantage is unproven. Post-nadir diversity loss with photons came from oligoclonal expansion, particularly CD8+ Temra cells. A bigger post-nadir fall in TCR diversity correlated inversely with survival time in deceased patients.

Measured with immunoSEQ multiplex PCR; TCRdb has only the in-frame clones, and not every one. The profile shows 35,000 to 45,000 clones, approximately 83% of them singletons. Regarding this clone: As yet, its antigen is unknown.

CDR3 size: 15 residues. The junction had 2 bases not matched to a gene; V was cut back by 0 bases and J by 0 bases. Looked up from germline, CDR1 is SGDLS and CDR2 is YYNGEE. The gene calls are TRBV9 and TRBJ2-7, with 8 bases that match TRBD1. The source was peripheral blood, collected from a patient treated with proton-based radiotherapy. This TCR derives from an older woman with pancreatic cancer. The CDR3 loop reads CASSVAGGTSYEQYF. The DNA of the CDR3 is TGTGCCAGCAGCGTAGCAGGGGGCACCTCCTACGAGCAGTACTTC.